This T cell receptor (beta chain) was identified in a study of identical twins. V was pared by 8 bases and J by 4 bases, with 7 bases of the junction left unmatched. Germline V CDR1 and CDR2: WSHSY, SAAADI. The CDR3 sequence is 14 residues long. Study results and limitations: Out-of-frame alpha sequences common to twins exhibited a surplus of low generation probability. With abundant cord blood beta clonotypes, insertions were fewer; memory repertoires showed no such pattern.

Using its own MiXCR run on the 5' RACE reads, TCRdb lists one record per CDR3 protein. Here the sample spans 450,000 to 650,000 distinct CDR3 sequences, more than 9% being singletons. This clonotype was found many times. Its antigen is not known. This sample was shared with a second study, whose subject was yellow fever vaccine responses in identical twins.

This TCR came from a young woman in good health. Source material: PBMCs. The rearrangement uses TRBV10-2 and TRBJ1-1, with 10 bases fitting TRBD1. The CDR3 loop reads CASLPDRGGTEAFF. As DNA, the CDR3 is TGCGCCAGCCTGCCGGACAGGGGGGGCACTGAAGCTTTCTTT.